This T cell receptor beta chain derives from a study of vaccination effects on CD4 cells after COVID-19. Study-wide context: Participants received two doses of either the BNT162b2 or mRNA-1273 vaccine.

Within the ViraFEST assay, antigen-specific CD4+ T cells underwent expansion with viral peptide pools prior to sequencing. At the end of less than 12 days of culture, CD4+ T cells were isolated. Nucleocapsid antibody tests were negative, and the vaccine recipients had no prior SARS-CoV-2 infection. Half-medium exchanges with IL-2 medium took place on days 3 and 7. Germline V gene lookup returns CDR1 LNHDA and CDR2 SQIVND (reference sequence). Trimming removed 3 bases at V and 4 bases at J, with 7 bases between. The CDR3 sequence is 13 residues long. Remarks on this clone: Its antigen is still unknown.

TCRdb's table, derived via immunoSEQ multiplex PCR, lists solely in-frame clones and lacks some. The repertoire holds about 65,000 clones, with around 76% as singletons. The clonotype originates from a human donor who received a COVID-19 vaccine. Material: CD4+ T cells from PBMCs cultured with HCoV-NL63 spike peptides, obtained before COVID-19 vaccination. The chain uses TRBV19 and TRBJ1-5, with unresolved D. The DNA for the CDR3 is TGTGCCAGTAGTATCCAGAAAAATCAGCCCCAGCATTTT. This gives the protein CASSIQKNQPQHF.